This is a list of T cell receptor beta chains from one sample in a study of blood T cell repertoires in COVID-19. Using immunoSEQ multiplex PCR, the repertoire was profiled, and TCRdb retains in-frame clones only, with some absent. The sample records 110,000 to 150,000 clones, more than 70% being singletons. What was sequenced was peripheral blood. The receptor set was obtained from a man aged 45-65 years with active or convalescent COVID-19. The CDR3 runs from the conserved cysteine through the conserved F or W. Each record gives: V gene, CDR3 protein.

V gene: TRBV7-9; CDR3 protein: CASSDGQSGQTQYF
V gene: TRBV24-1; CDR3 protein: CATSDFTGNQPQHF
V gene: TRBV15; CDR3 protein: CATSPRSGIHEQYF
V gene: TRBV7-9; CDR3 protein: CASSGEPFLYNEQFF
V gene: TRBV19; CDR3 protein: CASQQGMIGTGELFF
V gene: TRBV7-9; CDR3 protein: CASSRQVWEEKLFF
V gene: TRBV6-1; CDR3 protein: CASSKAFGTRPDSGANVLTF
V gene: TRBV21-1; CDR3 protein: CAPGVGEPYNEQFF
V gene: TRBV28; CDR3 protein: CASSLRSGSSYNEQFF
V gene: TRBV9; CDR3 protein: CASSPQAVNQPQHF
V gene: TRBV4-1; CDR3 protein: CASSLILVEEQYF
V gene: TRBV7-2; CDR3 protein: CASQGLAGGADTQYF
V gene: TRBV5-5; CDR3 protein: CASSQGGISMNTEAFF
V gene: TRBV5-1; CDR3 protein: CASSFQAGGQETQYF
V gene: TRBV4-2; CDR3 protein: CASSQGRARANEQFF
V gene: TRBV28; CDR3 protein: CASSPPALLAGGYEQYF
V gene: TRBV7-9; CDR3 protein: CASSLREGPQAPEAFF
V gene: TRBV29-1; CDR3 protein: CSVTRGNTGELFF
V gene: TRBV10-3; CDR3 protein: CAIKPQGSNSYEQYF
V gene: TRBV19; CDR3 protein: CASSIGGLAGRETQYF
V gene: TRBV7-9; CDR3 protein: CATGGQGSEKLFF
V gene: TRBV5-1; CDR3 protein: CASSLPGVTGELFF
V gene: TRBV19; CDR3 protein: CASRGYDRVEDYGYTF
V gene: TRBV19; CDR3 protein: CASSIVLKRDTEAFF
V gene: TRBV7-8; CDR3 protein: CASSLEGLGTGELFF
V gene: TRBV5-1; CDR3 protein: CASSSRTGNTGELFF
V gene: TRBV28; CDR3 protein: CASSLDRTKSNEQFF
V gene: TRBV24-1; CDR3 protein: CATSDLQAGRDEQYF
V gene: TRBV3-1/TRBV3-2; CDR3 protein: CASSQTAGGRVDTQYF
V gene: TRBV5-1; CDR3 protein: CASSELAASSYNEQFF
V gene: TRBV11-2; CDR3 protein: CASSLASGSFRGEQYF
V gene: TRBV7-9; CDR3 protein: CASSQLAGGPQQETQYF
V gene: TRBV9; CDR3 protein: CASSAAGTGKNTQYF
V gene: TRBV5-1; CDR3 protein: CASSLDRVQETQYF
V gene: TRBV6-5; CDR3 protein: CATDRDQETQYF
V gene: TRBV20-1; CDR3 protein: CSAGSGPEQFF
V gene: TRBV3-1/TRBV3-2; CDR3 protein: CASCSSGSYNEQFF
V gene: TRBV10-3; CDR3 protein: CAISDRTLGTEAFF
V gene: TRBV30; CDR3 protein: CAWRGMAGLGNEQFF
V gene: TRBV9; CDR3 protein: CASSAHTGGLDNEQFF
V gene: TRBV3-1/TRBV3-2; CDR3 protein: CASSQGQGATYEQYF
V gene: TRBV6-5; CDR3 protein: CASSSDRASGNTIYF
V gene: TRBV5-1; CDR3 protein: CASSLAGTGAGELFF
V gene: TRBV6-5; CDR3 protein: CASRPGGPYEQYF
V gene: TRBV6-5; CDR3 protein: CASSYVGGHSYEQYF
V gene: TRBV2; CDR3 protein: CASSVHRDEKLFF
V gene: TRBV7-6; CDR3 protein: CASSLATTGRYEQYF
V gene: TRBV3-1/TRBV3-2; CDR3 protein: CASSPRQGAWETQYF